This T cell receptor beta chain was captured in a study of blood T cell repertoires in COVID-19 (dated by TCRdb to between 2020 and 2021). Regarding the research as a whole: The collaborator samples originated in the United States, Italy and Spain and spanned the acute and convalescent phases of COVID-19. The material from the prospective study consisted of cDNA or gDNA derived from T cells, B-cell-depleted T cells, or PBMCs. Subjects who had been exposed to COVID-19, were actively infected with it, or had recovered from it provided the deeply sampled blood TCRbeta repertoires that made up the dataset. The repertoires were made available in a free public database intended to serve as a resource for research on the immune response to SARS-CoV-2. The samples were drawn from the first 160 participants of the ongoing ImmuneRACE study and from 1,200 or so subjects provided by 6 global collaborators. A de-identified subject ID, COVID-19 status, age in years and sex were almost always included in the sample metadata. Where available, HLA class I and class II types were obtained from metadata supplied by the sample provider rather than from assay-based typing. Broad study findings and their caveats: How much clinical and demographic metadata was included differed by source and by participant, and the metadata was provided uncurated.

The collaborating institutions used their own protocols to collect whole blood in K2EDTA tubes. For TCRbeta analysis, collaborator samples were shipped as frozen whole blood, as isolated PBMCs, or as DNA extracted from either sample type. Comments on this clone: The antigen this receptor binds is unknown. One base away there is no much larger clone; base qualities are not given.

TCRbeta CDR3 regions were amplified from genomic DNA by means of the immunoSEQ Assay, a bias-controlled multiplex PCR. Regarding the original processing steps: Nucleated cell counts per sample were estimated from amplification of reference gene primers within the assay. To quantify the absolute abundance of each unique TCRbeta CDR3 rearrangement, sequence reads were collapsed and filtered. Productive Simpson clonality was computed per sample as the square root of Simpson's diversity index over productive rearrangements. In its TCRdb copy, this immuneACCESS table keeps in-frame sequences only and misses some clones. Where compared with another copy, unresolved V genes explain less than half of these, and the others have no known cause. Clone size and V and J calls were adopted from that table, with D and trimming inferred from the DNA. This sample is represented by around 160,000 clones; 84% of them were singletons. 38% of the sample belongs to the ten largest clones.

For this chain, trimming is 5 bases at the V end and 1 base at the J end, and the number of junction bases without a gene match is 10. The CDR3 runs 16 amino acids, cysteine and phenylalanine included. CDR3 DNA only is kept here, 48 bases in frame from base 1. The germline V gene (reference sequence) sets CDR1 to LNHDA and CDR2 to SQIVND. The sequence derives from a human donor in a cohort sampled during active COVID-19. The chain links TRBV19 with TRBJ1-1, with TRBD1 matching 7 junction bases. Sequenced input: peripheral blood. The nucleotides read TGTGCCAGTAGTCCAACCGGGACAGCACCGAACACTGAAGCTTTCTTT. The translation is CASSPTGTAPNTEAFF.